A selection of T cell receptor beta chains follows, all from one sample in a study of long-term antiretroviral therapy in people with HIV. Produced via immunoSEQ multiplex PCR; TCRdb's table is partial and in-frame only. The table lists 5,000 to 7,500 clones, 75% to 90% of them singletons. The sample here was unsorted PBMCs, taken 3.7 years after starting antiretroviral therapy. Source of these receptors: a woman in her forties or fifties with HIV. Each CDR3 is given with its conserved first and last residue. The D gene is left open where the match is weak. Some rows mark clone size as missing; the rest say once, few, many or name a class of expanded clone.

j_call d_call v_call clone_size cdr3_nt cdr3_aa
TRBJ2-1 - TRBV7-2 - TGTGCCAGCAGCTTCCCCGCGAGAGGGGTGGGTAGTAGGGATGAGCAGTTCTTC CASSFPARGVGSRDEQFF
TRBJ1-3 - TRBV19 - TGTGCCAGTAGTATAATCGGCGGAAACACCATATATTTT CASSIIGGNTIYF
TRBJ2-2 - TRBV14 - TGTGCCAGCAGCCAAGAGTACGGGAACACCGGGGAGCTGTTTTTT CASSQEYGNTGELFF
TRBJ2-3 - TRBV19 - TGTGCCAGTAGTATGGGTTTAGGGACAGATACGCAGTATTTT CASSMGLGTDTQYF
TRBJ2-3 - TRBV28 - TGTGCCACCCGCTTGCCGGGGGCAGATACGCAGTATTTT CATRLPGADTQYF
TRBJ2-7 - TRBV6-5 - TGTGCCAGCAGTTACTCGACTGTTTCCCGCGAGCAGTACTTC CASSYSTVSREQYF
TRBJ2-2 - TRBV30 - TGTGCCTGGAGTACCAGGGGATTGCCGAACACCGGGGAGCTGTTTTTT CAWSTRGLPNTGELFF
TRBJ2-1 - TRBV14 few TGTGCCAGCAGCCAATTCGGGAGCTCCTACAATGAGCAGTTCTTC CASSQFGSSYNEQFF
TRBJ2-2 TRBD2 TRBV5-1 - TGCGCCAGCAGCTTGGTTGTATTACTAGCGGGAGACGCGGACGGGGAGCTGTTTTTT CASSLVVLLAGDADGELFF
TRBJ2-3 - TRBV4-1 - TGCGCCAGCAGCCAGGAGGGCACAGATACGCAGTATTTT CASSQEGTDTQYF
TRBJ2-7 - TRBV6-5 - TGTGCCAGCAGTCCCCCGGGACTGTCTTCCTACGAGCAGTACTTC CASSPPGLSSYEQYF
TRBJ2-5 TRBD2 TRBV7-2 - TGTGCCAGCAGCTTAGGGGGGACTAGCGGGGCCCAAGAGACCCAGTACTTC CASSLGGTSGAQETQYF
TRBJ2-7 - TRBV5-6 - TGTGCCAGCAGCTTTCAGGGGTACAATTACGAGCAGTACTTC CASSFQGYNYEQYF
TRBJ2-7 TRBD2 TRBV9 - TGTGCTAGCAGCGTGGACGGACTAGCGGGAGCCGAGCAGTACTTC CASSVDGLAGAEQYF
TRBJ2-7 - TRBV18 - TGTGCCAGCTCCCTCGCCGCCGGTACGGTGTACGAGCAGTACTTC CASSLAAGTVYEQYF
TRBJ1-2 TRBD1 TRBV6-1 - TGTGCCAGCAGTGGAGGGCTACGGGGACAGCGGGTACCTGGCTACACCTTC CASSGGLRGQRVPGYTF
TRBJ2-5 TRBD2 TRBV11-2 - TGTGCCAGTTGGACTAGCGGGAACCCTTCCCAAGAGACCCAGTACTTC CASWTSGNPSQETQYF
TRBJ2-5 TRBD1 TRBV6-5 - TGTGCCAGCAGGGACAGGGGACAAGAGACCCAGTACTTC CASRDRGQETQYF
TRBJ2-5 TRBD2 TRBV7-9 - TGTGCCAGCAGCTTACCGCGGGGGCAAGAGACCCAGTACTTC CASSLPRGQETQYF
TRBJ2-1 TRBD2 TRBV7-8 - TGTGCCAGCAGCTTACGGACTAGCGGGAGCTACAATGAGCAGTTCTTC CASSLRTSGSYNEQFF
TRBJ2-1 - TRBV19 - TGTGCCAGTAGTATAGGAAGAAATGAGCAGTTCTTC CASSIGRNEQFF
TRBJ2-2 TRBD2 TRBV7-3 - TGTGCCAGCAGCCAGACTAGCGGGAGCACCGGGGAGCTGTTTTTT CASSQTSGSTGELFF
TRBJ1-5 - TRBV2 - TGTGCCAGCCGAGGGACGGATAGCAATCAGCCCCAGCATTTT CASRGTDSNQPQHF
TRBJ2-1 - TRBV7-9 - TGTGCCAGCCTCTTGCCTGGAGGGGAAACTAGTGCCTACAATGAGCAGTTCTTC CASLLPGGETSAYNEQFF
TRBJ1-4 - TRBV6-5 - TGTGCCAGCAGTTACGGAGGGGGTCTGGATGAAAAACTGTTTTTT CASSYGGGLDEKLFF
TRBJ2-3 - TRBV11-3 - TGTGCCAGCAGCTTAGGCGTCTCTACAGATACGCAGTATTTT CASSLGVSTDTQYF
TRBJ1-3 TRBD1 TRBV7-8 - TGTGCCAGCAGCTTAGTGGACAGGGTTGGAGACACCATATATTTT CASSLVDRVGDTIYF
TRBJ1-1 TRBD1 TRBV18 - TGTGCCAGCTCACCTCGGCTGACAGGGGGGACTGAAGCTTTCTTT CASSPRLTGGTEAFF
TRBJ1-4 - TRBV7-9 - TGTGCCAGCAGCTACTTATACGAAAAACTGTTTTTT CASSYLYEKLFF
TRBJ2-3 TRBD1 TRBV9 - TGTGCCAGCAGCGCGGCCGGGACAGGGGGAGGAGATACGCAGTATTTT CASSAAGTGGGDTQYF
TRBJ2-7 - TRBV28 - TGTGCCAGCAGTTTATGGGAAGGGGACGAGCAGTACTTC CASSLWEGDEQYF
TRBJ2-2 - TRBV13 few TGTGCCAGCAGACGTAGCGCGGGGAACACCGGGGAGCTGTTTTTT CASRRSAGNTGELFF
TRBJ1-3 TRBD1 TRBV7-2 - TGTGCCAGCAGCTCGTCACCAGGGGGCTCAGGAAACACCATATATTTT CASSSSPGGSGNTIYF
TRBJ2-5 - TRBV5-1 - TGCGCCAGCAGCGAGGCCGAGGGGTTCAGGGAGACCCAGTACTTC CASSEAEGFRETQYF
TRBJ2-3 TRBD1 TRBV7-9 - TGTGCCAGCAACCTCCCCAGGGGGCCCTCAGATACGCAGTATTTT CASNLPRGPSDTQYF
TRBJ2-2 - TRBV7-2 once TGTGCCAGCAGCGCCTCGATATTACACGCGAACACCGGGGAGCTGTTTTTT CASSASILHANTGELFF
TRBJ2-1 - TRBV11-1 - TGTGCCAGCACGGATTACAATGAGCAGTTCTTC CASTDYNEQFF
TRBJ2-7 - TRBV9 - TGTGCCAGCAGCGTGGCAGCCGGGGCTTTTGGCCCCAACGAGCAGTACTTC CASSVAAGAFGPNEQYF
TRBJ2-7 - TRBV25-1 - TGTGCCAGCGAAATGTACGAGCAGTACTTC CASEMYEQYF
TRBJ2-3 - TRBV27 - TGTGCCAGCAGTTTAACGGGACGGAGCACAGATACGCAGTATTTT CASSLTGRSTDTQYF
TRBJ1-1 - TRBV7-9 once TGTGCCAGCAGCCAACAGGAGAACACTGAAGCTTTCTTT CASSQQENTEAFF
TRBJ1-4 TRBD1 TRBV19 - TGTGCCAGTAGTTCGGGACAGCTCAATGAAAAACTGTTTTTT CASSSGQLNEKLFF
TRBJ2-2 TRBD2 TRBV7-9 - TGTGCCAGCAGTCCCGGGACTAGCGGGACCTACACCGGGGAGCTGTTTTTT CASSPGTSGTYTGELFF
TRBJ2-5 TRBD2 TRBV5-1 - TGCGCCAGCAGCTCCGCGACTAGCGGGAAAGAGACCCAGTACTTC CASSSATSGKETQYF
TRBJ1-3 TRBD1 TRBV28 - TGTGCCAGCAGTTTGGGTTTTGGGACAGCAGCCGGAAACACCATATATTTT CASSLGFGTAAGNTIYF
TRBJ2-7 TRBD2 TRBV6-5 few TGTGCCAGCAGTTACTCGACTAGCGGGGCCTACGAGCAGTACTTC CASSYSTSGAYEQYF
TRBJ2-3 TRBD1 TRBV5-1 - TGCGCCAGCAGCTTGGCCCCGGGACAGGGAACAGATACGCAGTATTTT CASSLAPGQGTDTQYF
TRBJ1-2 - TRBV6-1 - TGTGCCAGCAGTGAAGTTGTCAGGTACTATGGCTACACCTTC CASSEVVRYYGYTF
TRBJ1-1 - TRBV28 - TGTGCCAGCAGTACCAGACGAATGACAGGACACAACACTGAAGCTTTCTTT CASSTRRMTGHNTEAFF
TRBJ2-1 TRBD2 TRBV19 once TGTGCCAGTAGTACAGCGGGAGGGCCTCGAGGAGAGCAGTTCTTC CASSTAGGPRGEQFF
TRBJ2-2 TRBD2 TRBV9 - TGTGCCAGCAGCACGTCCGGGACTAGCGGGAGAAAGGAGCTGTTTTTT CASSTSGTSGRKELFF
TRBJ1-3 - TRBV7-9 - TGTGCCAGCAGCCAGACCCCGGGAGGGGGCTCTGGAAACACCATATATTTT CASSQTPGGGSGNTIYF
TRBJ2-5 - TRBV7-9 - TGTGCCAGCAGCTTGGTAGTGGGGATGGAGACCCAGTACTTC CASSLVVGMETQYF
TRBJ1-3 TRBD1 TRBV5-1 - TGCGCCAGCAGCTTGGGGGACAGTTCTGGAAACACCATATATTTT CASSLGDSSGNTIYF